This T cell receptor beta chain derives from a study of post-analysis software for immune sequencing data (dated by TCRdb to the mid-2010s). As for the study more broadly: The recorded disease courses included relapsing-remitting, secondary progressive and progressive-relapsing multiple sclerosis, and some patients had no subtype annotation. Patient repertoires were compared against 10 to 12 previously published healthy control repertoires from donors aged about 6 to 25 years. A subset of samples was prepared in parallel using single-end sample barcoding, then pooled and co-amplified after Illumina adapter ligation.

Broad study findings and their caveats: When samples were clustered directly using the F measure, samples prepared in the same batch co-clustered strongly, which prompted a batch-effect correction. Several TRBV segments, including TRBV5-6, TRBV5-1 and TRBV20-1, were significantly more frequent in patients than controls. Normalized Chao1 diversity was significantly lower in multiple sclerosis patients than controls, suggesting substantial peripheral T-cell clonal expansion. The multiple sclerosis patient group was slightly younger than the control group.

Library prep was done by PCR. TCRdb names Illumina HiSeq 2500 as the instrument used. To reduce PCR and sequencing biases, unique molecular identifiers were incorporated into the TCR beta cDNA libraries. Per 1 to 10 million input T cells, approximately 500,000 cDNA molecules were obtained, such that each molecule approximated one T cell. Patient libraries were prepared and sequenced with the same protocol used for the earlier healthy control dataset. Within a given batch, samples were prepared together, multiplexed and sequenced on the same HiSeq lane. From the authors' description of their analysis: Raw barcoded reads were processed with MIGEC, and single-read molecular identifier groups were discarded before consensus assembly and CDR3 extraction. VDJtools was used for post-analysis of the clonotype tables, with diversity normalized by down-sampling every dataset to the smallest sample size. To correct batch-related cross-sample contamination, repertoire overlap clustering matched CDR3 amino acid sequences but not nucleotide sequences. TCRdb ran its own pipeline on the public reads, namely fastp trimming at Q25 and MiXCR clone calling, and kept in-frame beta chains. Identical CDR3 proteins give one entry, which carries the most common genes and DNA. These V and J calls originate from TCRdb's pipeline instead of the authors' own analysis. Present in this sample are roughly 620,000 distinct CDR3 sequences, about 44% of which were seen just once. The ten biggest clones cover 1.5% to 2% of the sample.

TCR beta repertoires were profiled from peripheral blood of roughly 13 young patients with multiple sclerosis to demonstrate the VDJtools post-analysis software. Multiple sclerosis patients were children and adolescents aged roughly 6 to 16 years. This clonotype was recorded only once. Its target antigen remains unknown. Per-base quality was not reported, and no clone a single base away is much larger than it. From cysteine to phenylalanine, the CDR3 is 13 amino acids long. Just CDR3 DNA is preserved here, 39 bases in frame from base 1. V and J lose 3 bases and 10 bases, and a span of 13 bases separates them.

This TCR was sampled from a girl aged 5-17 years with multiple sclerosis. This chain joins TRBV12-3 or TRBV12-4 to TRBJ2-1; the D gene assignment is ambiguous. Sequencing was carried out using blood. CDR3 loop: CASSLSNFGEQFF. The nucleotide sequence is TGTGCCAGCAGTTTGTCGAACTTCGGCGAGCAGTTCTTC.